This T cell receptor (beta chain) was found in a study of CD8+ T cells in alopecia areata. CDR3 length: 14 amino acids. CDR1 is SQVTM, CDR2 ANQGSEA, per germline. V was clipped by 8 bases and J by 4 bases; unmatched bases: 11. Investigators isolated RNA and reverse transcribed it into cDNA to act as the sequencing template. TCRdb keeps only in-frame clones here, not all; method: immunoSEQ multiplex PCR. The sample gives over 120,000 clones, around 50% of which show up once; 15% is in the top ten. A note on this clone: Antigen unknown.

Treatment specified: oral pan-JAK inhibitor, 5-10 mg twice daily. Study results and caveats: Scalp repertoires also include resident alphabeta T cells from normal skin.

The rearrangement links TRBV29-1 to TRBJ2-3; 8 bases fit TRBD2. Sequencing used CD8+ T cells sorted from blood, obtained at week 4, from a patient treated with tofacitinib. The TCR sequence derives from a human donor with alopecia areata. The CDR3 DNA is TGCAGCTCACGGGCCGGGGGGGCGGCAGATACGCAGTATTTT. Residues: CSSRAGGAADTQYF.